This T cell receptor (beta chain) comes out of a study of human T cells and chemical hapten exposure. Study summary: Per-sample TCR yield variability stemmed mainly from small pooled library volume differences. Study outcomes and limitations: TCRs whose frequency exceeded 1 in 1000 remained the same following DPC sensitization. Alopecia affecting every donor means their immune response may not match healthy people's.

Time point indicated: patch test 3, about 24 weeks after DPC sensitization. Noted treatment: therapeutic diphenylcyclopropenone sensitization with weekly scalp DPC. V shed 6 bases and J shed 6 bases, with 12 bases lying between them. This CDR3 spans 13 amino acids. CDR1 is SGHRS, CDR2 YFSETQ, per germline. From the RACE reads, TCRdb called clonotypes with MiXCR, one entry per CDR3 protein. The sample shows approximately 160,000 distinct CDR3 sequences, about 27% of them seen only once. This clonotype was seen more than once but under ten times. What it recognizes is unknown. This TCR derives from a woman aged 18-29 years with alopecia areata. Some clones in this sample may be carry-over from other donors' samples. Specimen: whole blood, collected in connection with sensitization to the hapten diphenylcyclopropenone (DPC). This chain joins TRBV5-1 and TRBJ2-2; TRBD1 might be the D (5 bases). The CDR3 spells CASTGPGSGELFF. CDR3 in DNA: TGCGCCAGCACAGGGCCTGGGTCCGGGGAGCTGTTTTTT. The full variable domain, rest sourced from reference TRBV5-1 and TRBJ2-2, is KAGVTQTPRYLIKTRGQQVTLSCSPISGHRSVSWYQQTPGQGLQFLFEYFSETQRNKGNFPGRFSGRQFSNSRSEMNVSTLELGDSALYLCASTGPGSGELFFGEGSRLTVL.